The T cell receptor beta chain under discussion was sequenced for a study of shared clonotypes between healthy human individuals. Donors were healthy HIV-negative adults without recently reported acute infections or vaccinations. Every one of the donors was a Caucasian adult that lived in Nashville, Tennessee. Per germline, CDR1 SGHRS and CDR2 YFSETQ. The V gene lost 0 bases and the J gene lost 8 bases, with 11 bases spanning the gap. This CDR3 is 13 amino acids long. TCRdb keeps only in-frame clones here, not all; method: immunoSEQ multiplex PCR. Here the sample spans millions of clones, 85% to 95% being singletons.

The clonotype originates from a man between 18 and 29 years old in good health. Input material: naive CD4+ T cells sorted from blood. Indicated subset: CD45RA+ positively selected. The rearrangement uses TRBV5-1 and TRBJ1-2; D is ambiguous. Here the CDR3 reads CASSLAGSQGYTF. CDR3 in DNA: TGCGCCAGCAGCTTGGCGGGAAGCCAGGGCTACACCTTC.